The 2 T cell receptor beta chains listed next were all sequenced from one sample in a study of blood T cell repertoires in COVID-19. Clones were sequenced by immunoSEQ multiplex PCR, and TCRdb holds only the in-frame ones, with some missing. The sample consists of approximately 130,000 clones, 75% to 90% of them appearing once. Sequencing was done on a sample of peripheral blood. These receptors originate from a human donor in a cohort sampled during active COVID-19.

This clone has a handful of counts. The chain recombines TRBV11-2 with TRBJ2-5; 12 bases are a match to TRBD1. Unmatched junction bases numbered 6, after V lost 5 bases and J lost 5 bases. The V gene's germline CDR1 is SGHAT and CDR2 FQNNGV. This CDR3 contains 15 residues. The DNA for the CDR3 is TGTGCCAGCAGCCCCGGGACAGGGGGCGGGGAGACCCAGTACTTC. Its translation: CASSPGTGGGETQYF. The full variable domain, completed using reference TRBV11-2 and TRBJ2-5, is EAGVAQSPRYKIIEKRQSVAFWCNPISGHATLYWYQQILGQGPKLLIQFQNNGVVDDSQLPKDRFSAERLKGVDSTLKIQPAKLEDSAVYLCASSPGTGGGETQYFGPGTRLLVL.

The chain links TRBV6-6 to TRBJ2-3; 9 nucleotides align to TRBD2. CDR3 size: 15 residues. Germline CDR1 MNHNY, CDR2 SVGAGI (reference sequence). Trimming cost V 6 bases and J 2 bases; bases outside gene matches: 6. The CDR3 DNA follows: TGTGCCAGCAGCCAGACTAGCGGACCCACAGATACGCAGTATTTT. Protein: CASSQTSGPTDTQYF.